A single sample gave rise to the 5 T cell receptor beta chains below, sequenced in a study of vaccination and CD4 T cells after COVID-19. Sequenced with the Oncomine TCR Beta short-read assay was DNA taken from cultured CD4+ T cells. TCRdb ran MiXCR on the PCR reads and lists one entry per CDR3 protein. The sample contains several thousand distinct CDR3 sequences, around a fifth of which appear only once. As for treatment: roughly ten-day PBMC culture with coronavirus spike peptide pools or control peptides (ViraFEST assay). Their antigens remain unidentified. Material: CD4+ T cells from blood, cultured in vitro, obtained after SARS-CoV-2 vaccination. These TCRs come from a human donor who had recovered from COVID-19.

This clonotype was found a few times. The CDR3 coding sequence is TGTGCCATTTCAGCGGGGGGGTTCCCAGATACGCAGTATTTT. It encodes CAISAGGFPDTQYF. This chain uses TRBV6-1 with TRBJ2-3; TRBD2 aligns across 10 bases. Germline V lookup: CDR1 MNHNS, CDR2 SASEGT. This CDR3 is built from 14 residues. Trimming took 10 bases from V and 4 from J; bases not matched to a gene: 8.

This clonotype was detected only once. This chain connects TRBV19 to TRBJ1-2, with D perhaps TRBD1 (5 bases). Trimming pared 5 bases from V and 2 bases from J, leaving 15 bases between. The length of the CDR3 is 15 residues. Germline CDR1 reads LNHDA; CDR2 reads SQIVND (reference sequence). The DNA of the CDR3 is TGTGCCAGTAGTGCCCGACAGTGGGACAACTATGGCTACACCTTC. Its translation: CASSARQWDNYGYTF. Drawing the rest from reference TRBV19 and TRBJ1-2, the complete variable domain is DGGITQSPKYLFRKEGQNVTLSCEQNLNHDAMYWYRQDPGQGLRLIYYSQIVNDFQKGDIAEGYSVSREKKESFPLTVTSAQKNPTAFYLCASSARQWDNYGYTFGSGTRLTVV.

The genes are TRBV10-3 and TRBJ2-7; 7 bases match TRBD1. J lost 5 bases, V lost 0 bases, and 10 bases had no gene match. Germline loops: CDR1 ENHRY, CDR2 SYGVKD. This CDR3 has 16 residues. CDR3 in amino acids: CAISESGAGGLDEQYF. In nucleotides, the CDR3 is TGTGCCATCAGTGAGTCGGGGGCAGGGGGATTGGACGAGCAGTACTTC.

This clonotype is medium-sized in the sample. V usage is TRBV20-1 and J usage is TRBJ2-4, with D possibly being TRBD1 or TRBD2 (5 bases each). Trimming took 6 bases from V and 0 from J, leaving 21 bases between them. The CDR3 totals 17 residues. Looked up from germline, CDR1 is DFQATT and CDR2 is SNEGSKA (reference sequence). CDR3 amino acids: CSALRGYGSLAKNIQYF. The CDR3 region has the DNA TGCAGTGCCCTACGGGGCTACGGTTCCTTAGCCAAAAACATTCAGTACTTC.

In its sample, this clonotype was seen once. The gene calls are TRBV2 and TRBJ2-3, with 8 bases lining up with TRBD2. CDR3 size: 15 residues. With 6 bases clipped from V and 2 bases from J, the junction kept 7 bases outside the gene matches. Germline V CDR1 and CDR2: SNHLY, FYNNEI. This CDR3 reads CASSGGEGATDTQYF. CDR3 sequence (DNA): TGTGCCAGCAGCGGGGGGGAGGGAGCCACAGATACGCAGTATTTT. Drawing the rest from reference TRBV2 and TRBJ2-3, the complete variable domain is EPEVTQTPSHQVTQMGQEVILRCVPISNHLYFYWYRQILGQKVEFLVSFYNNEISEKSEIFDDQFSVERPDGSNFTLKIRSTKLEDSAMYFCASSGGEGATDTQYFGPGTRLTVL.